Shown below are 24 T cell receptor beta chains from a single sample sequenced in a study of shared clonotypes between healthy human individuals. CD45RO negativity and positive selection for CCR7 defined naive CD8 cells, a population that excluded terminally differentiated effector memory CD45RA+ cells. Clones were read by immunoSEQ multiplex PCR, and TCRdb kept only the in-frame ones, dropping some. There are 800,000 to 950,000 clones in the sample; roughly 96% occur only once, and about 0.25% lies in the top ten. Sequencing was carried out using naive CD8+ T cells sorted from blood. The receptors stem from a man aged 25 to 40 in good health.

This chain uses TRBV7-9 with TRBJ2-3; perhaps TRBD2 as D (6 bases). Per germline, CDR1 SEHNR and CDR2 FQNEAQ (reference sequence). Trimming pared 4 bases from V and 0 bases from J, leaving 14 bases between. The CDR3 sequence is 16 residues long. This chain's CDR3 is CASSSRSGPSTDTQYF. CDR3 coding DNA: TGTGCCAGCAGCTCCCGTAGCGGTCCTAGCACAGATACGCAGTATTTT.

This chain connects TRBV7-8 to TRBJ2-2, with D unclear. There are 13 residues in the CDR3. Trimming cost V 5 bases and J 5 bases, with 9 bases left between them. CDR1 is SGHVS and CDR2 is FQNEAQ in the germline V gene. The CDR3 loop is CASSPLGTGELFF. CDR3 bases: TGTGCCAGCAGCCCTCTGGGGACCGGGGAGCTGTTTTTT.

The V gene is TRBV27, the J gene TRBJ2-1, with unresolved D. This CDR3 has 15 amino acids. V was trimmed by 10 bases and J by 5 bases, leaving 21 bases between them. Germline V CDR1 and CDR2: MNHEY, SMNVEV (reference sequence). CDR3 sequence: CATQLLWLGNNEQFF. DNA of the CDR3: TGTGCCACCCAGCTGTTGTGGCTAGGCAACAATGAGCAGTTCTTC.

The CDR3 here is CAIRLYTGELFF. CDR3 in DNA: TGTGCCATCAGGCTTTACACCGGGGAGCTGTTTTTT. The genes are TRBV10-3 and TRBJ2-2; D call uncertain. With 6 bases removed from V and 3 bases from J, the gap between germline ends came to 5 bases. The CDR3 is 12 residues long. Germline CDR1 ENHRY, CDR2 SYGVKD.

This chain joins TRBV4-1 and TRBJ1-1, with 8 bases aligning to TRBD1. The CDR3 is 16 amino acids. The J segment lost 2 bases and the V segment lost 1 base, leaving 6 bases of the junction unmatched. Germline V gene data show CDR1 as MGHRA and CDR2 as YSYEKL. The CDR3 coding sequence is TGCGCCAGCAGCCAAGTTGGACAGGGCCGAAACACTGAAGCTTTCTTT. Residues: CASSQVGQGRNTEAFF.

The chain recombines TRBV27 with TRBJ1-2; 7 bases are a match to TRBD1. Per germline, CDR1 MNHEY and CDR2 SMNVEV (reference sequence). This CDR3 contains 13 residues. Trimming removed 6 bases from V and 2 bases from J; junction bases left unmatched: 3. The DNA of the CDR3 is TGTGCCAGCAGCATGACAGGGAACTATGGCTACACCTTC. Translated: CASSMTGNYGYTF.

The chain employs TRBV5-1 and TRBJ2-3; 9 bases agree with TRBD2. V gave up 0 bases and J gave up 0 bases; unmatched junction bases: 5. There are 17 residues in the CDR3. Germline CDR1 reads SGHRS; CDR2 reads YFSETQ. CDR3 DNA sequence: TGCGCCAGCAGCTTGGTCCCTAGCGGGACGAGCACAGATACGCAGTATTTT. This encodes CASSLVPSGTSTDTQYF.

This chain connects TRBV9 to TRBJ2-2, with a possible D match to TRBD2 (5 bases). The CDR3 runs 12 residues. Germline assignment: CDR1 SGDLS and CDR2 YYNGEE. This chain's CDR3 is CATEAYTGELFF. DNA for the CDR3: TGTGCTACGGAGGCTTACACCGGGGAGCTGTTTTTT.

This clone was observed a single time. The chain recombines TRBV11-2 with TRBJ2-2; D might be TRBD2 (6 bases). This CDR3 region has 14 residues. V lost 3 bases and J lost 10, with 15 bases in between. Per the germline V gene, CDR1 is SGHAT and CDR2 is FQNNGV. DNA of the CDR3: TGTGCCAGCAGCTTTTTCGGGTTAGCGGTGGAGCTGTTTTTT. It yields the protein CASSFFGLAVELFF. Looking up the rest from reference TRBV11-2 and TRBJ2-2 gives the full variable domain: EAGVAQSPRYKIIEKRQSVAFWCNPISGHATLYWYQQILGQGPKLLIQFQNNGVVDDSQLPKDRFSAERLKGVDSTLKIQPAKLEDSAVYLCASSFFGLAVELFFGEGSRLTVL.

The chain carries TRBV6-5 and TRBJ2-1; no clear D. V was cut by 0 bases and J by 4 bases, with 7 bases left in between. This CDR3 is built from 14 residues. In germline, CDR1 is MNHEY, CDR2 SVGAGI. In DNA, the CDR3 is TGTGCCAGCAGTTACTCAGAGGATTACAATGAGCAGTTCTTC. This codes for CASSYSEDYNEQFF.

This clone was counted once. The genes are TRBV7-9 and TRBJ2-7; 7 bases line up with TRBD2. In germline, CDR1 is SEHNR, CDR2 FQNEAQ (reference sequence). CDR3 length equals 17 residues. After removal of 0 bases from V and 3 bases from J, the junction contained 11 bases not matched to a gene. The CDR3: CASSLALSGEGFYEQYF. The CDR3 DNA reads TGTGCCAGCAGCTTAGCGCTCTCGGGGGAGGGGTTCTACGAGCAGTACTTC.

The chain combines TRBV4-1 with TRBJ2-5; TRBD1 aligns across 9 bases. Germline V gene data show CDR1 as MGHRA and CDR2 as YSYEKL. The CDR3 runs 15 residues. The ends lost 3 bases at V and 3 bases at J; junction bases unmatched: 5. CDR3 coding DNA: TGCGCCAGCAGCCAGGGAACAGGGGGCGAAGAGACCCAGTACTTC. Protein sequence: CASSQGTGGEETQYF.

The chain links TRBV15 to TRBJ1-5, with TRBD1 identical over 7 bases. V trimming: 1 base; J trimming: 2 bases; junction bases outside the gene matches: 5. Germline V gene lookup returns CDR1 LNHNV and CDR2 YYDKDF (reference sequence). The length of the CDR3 is 16 residues. CDR3 coding DNA: TGTGCCACCAGCAGAGGAACAGGGGCGGGCAATCAGCCCCAGCATTTT. It translates to CATSRGTGAGNQPQHF.

The chain has TRBV10-3 and TRBJ2-7; 12 positions agree with TRBD2. Germline V CDR1 and CDR2: ENHRY, SYGVKD. This CDR3 contains 18 residues. V lost 6 bases and J lost 3; bases outside the gene matches: 15. The CDR3 DNA sequence: TGTGCCATCAGGGATGGGACTAGCGGGCAAGGTCAACTCTACGAGCAGTACTTC. This sequence encodes CAIRDGTSGQGQLYEQYF.

This clone was recorded once. The same CDR3 also results from other DNA sequences found in this sample. The V gene is TRBV27, the J gene TRBJ1-2; 7 bases align to TRBD1. CDR3 length: 13 amino acids. Germline V CDR1 and CDR2: MNHEY, SMNVEV (reference sequence). Germline trimming cut 5 bases from V and 4 bases from J; bases unmatched to any gene: 4. DNA of the CDR3: TGTGCCAGCAGTCTCGGACAGGCCTATGGCTACACCTTC. Encoded protein: CASSLGQAYGYTF.

The V gene is TRBV9, the J gene TRBJ2-2; D remains ambiguous. CDR1 SGDLS and CDR2 YYNGEE come from the germline V gene. The CDR3 is 14 amino acids. Trimming left V 0 bases short and J 4 bases short, with 7 bases between. The CDR3: CASSVASSTGELFF. The CDR3 region has the DNA TGTGCCAGCAGCGTAGCTTCGAGCACCGGGGAGCTGTTTTTT.

The chain carries TRBV18 and TRBJ2-4; tentative D call: TRBD1 (5 bases). V shed 1 base and J shed 7 bases, with 8 bases lying between them. This CDR3 contains 13 residues. Germline values: CDR1 KGHSH, CDR2 LQKENI. CDR3: CASSPQGMNIQYF. CDR3 bases: TGTGCCAGCTCACCACAGGGGATGAACATTCAGTACTTC.

The chain carries TRBV27 and TRBJ1-2, with TRBD1 as a possible D gene (5 bases). This CDR3 has 14 amino acids. V was trimmed by 1 base and J by 5 bases, leaving 11 bases between them. In germline, CDR1 is MNHEY, CDR2 SMNVEV (reference sequence). The CDR3 sequence is CASSLLGLGYGYTF. For the CDR3, the DNA is TGTGCCAGCAGTTTATTGGGACTAGGGTATGGCTACACCTTC.

J is TRBJ1-2 and V is TRBV27; 8 nucleotides align to TRBD1. V shed 4 bases, J shed 3 bases, and the junction held 10 bases outside the gene matches. The CDR3 totals 16 residues. Germline CDR1 MNHEY, CDR2 SMNVEV (reference sequence). CDR3 loop: CASSYQGASPYYGYTF. DNA of the CDR3: TGTGCCAGCAGTTATCAGGGGGCCTCCCCCTACTATGGCTACACCTTC.

This chain links TRBV29-1 with TRBJ2-3, with D hard to call. Germline V gives CDR1 SQVTM, CDR2 ANQGSEA. This CDR3 comprises 14 residues. The V end was cut by 1 base, the J end by 0 bases, with 8 bases between. The CDR3 sequence is CSVEGAYSTDTQYF. CDR3 nucleotide sequence: TGCAGCGTTGAAGGTGCCTATAGCACAGATACGCAGTATTTT.

This chain links TRBV7-9 with TRBJ1-5; the match to TRBD1 covers 7 bases. Germline CDR1 and CDR2: SEHNR and FQNEAQ (reference sequence). The CDR3 has 16 amino acids. J lost 0 bases, V lost 10 bases, and 12 bases had no gene match. The CDR3 region is CATTGDRDYSNQPQHF. The CDR3 region has the DNA TGTGCCACCACGGGGGACAGAGACTATAGCAATCAGCCCCAGCATTTT.

DNA of the CDR3: TGCGCCAGCAGCCAAACTAGCGGGAGTAGCACCTACGAGCAGTACTTC. Its translation is CASSQTSGSSTYEQYF. V and J are TRBV4-1 and TRBJ2-7, with 11 bases lining up with TRBD2. The germline gives CDR1 MGHRA, CDR2 YSYEKL. V lost 2 bases to trimming and J lost 2 bases; unmatched junction nucleotides: 5. The length of the CDR3 is 16 residues.

As to this clone: Other DNA sequences in this sample translate to the same CDR3. The CDR3 here is CASSFGSNTEAFF. In nucleotides, the CDR3 is TGTGCCAGCAGTTTCGGCAGCAACACTGAAGCTTTCTTT. This sequence joins TRBV27 and TRBJ1-1; D uncertain. Trimming shortened V by 3 bases and J by 2 bases, and 7 bases separated the two germline ends. The CDR3 is 13 residues long. Germline CDR1 and CDR2: MNHEY and SMNVEV (reference sequence).

The chain recombines TRBV11-2 with TRBJ2-7; 7 nucleotides match TRBD1. In germline, CDR1 is SGHAT, CDR2 FQNNGV. This CDR3 spans 14 amino acids. J lost 2 bases, V lost 5 bases, and 6 bases had no gene match. The CDR3 DNA follows: TGTGCCAGCAGCGTAGGGGACAGCCCCTACGAGCAGTACTTC. Translation gives CASSVGDSPYEQYF.